The source of this T cell receptor beta chain is a study of OX40 agonist ivuxolimab in advanced cancers. The overall study: Prior checkpoint blockade (anti-PD-1, anti-PD-L1 or anti-CTLA-4) was permitted; around 39% had it.

Worth noting for this clone: Its specificity is unknown.

Study-wide findings and caveats: Expanded clones belonging to CD8+ T cells outnumbered, on average, those of CD4+.

Generated by immunoSEQ multiplex PCR, the TCRdb table keeps only in-frame clones and is missing some. There are 60,000 to 70,000 clones in the sample; 85% to 95% occur only once, and about an eighth lies in the top ten. Germline assignment: CDR1 PRHDT and CDR2 FYEKMQ (reference sequence). The CDR3 contains 15 residues. Trimming removed 5 bases from V and 0 bases from J, with 11 bases in between. This receptor was identified in an adult with an advanced solid tumor such as melanoma, head and neck, liver or kidney cancer. This chain uses TRBV13 with TRBJ1-3; unclear D gene. Specimen: CD4+ or CD8+ T cells sorted from blood, collected in a trial of the OX40 agonist ivuxolimab. The CDR3 DNA sequence: TGTGCCAGCAGCCCCGGAGGGAGCTCTGGAAACACCATATATTTT. Its protein is CASSPGGSSGNTIYF. The full variable domain, its missing parts supplied by reference TRBV13 and TRBJ1-3, is AAGVIQSPRHLIKEKRETATLKCYPIPRHDTVYWYQQGPGQDPQFLISFYEKMQSDKGSIPDRFSAQQFSDYHSELNMSSLELGDSALYFCASSPGGSSGNTIYFGEGSWLTVV.